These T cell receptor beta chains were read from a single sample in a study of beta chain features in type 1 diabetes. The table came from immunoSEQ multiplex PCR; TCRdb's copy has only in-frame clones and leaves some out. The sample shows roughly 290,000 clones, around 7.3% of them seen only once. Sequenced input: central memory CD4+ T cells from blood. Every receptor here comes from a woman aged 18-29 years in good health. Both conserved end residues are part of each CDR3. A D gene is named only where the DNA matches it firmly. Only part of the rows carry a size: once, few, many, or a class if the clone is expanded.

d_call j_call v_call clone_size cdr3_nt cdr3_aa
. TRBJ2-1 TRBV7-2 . TGTGCCAGCAGACGTCCGGGGGGCCTACACAATGAGCAGTTCTTC CASRRPGGLHNEQFF
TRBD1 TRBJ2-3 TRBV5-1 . TGCGCCAGCAGCTTGGGACTACAGGGGGGTACAGATACGCAGTATTTT CASSLGLQGGTDTQYF
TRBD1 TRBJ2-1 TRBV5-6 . TGTGCCAGCAGTTTACCGGGACAGCCGTACAATGAGCAGTTCTTC CASSLPGQPYNEQFF
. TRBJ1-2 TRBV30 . TGTGCCTGGAGAAAGCGGCGGGGAACAGGGTATGGCTACACCTTC CAWRKRRGTGYGYTF
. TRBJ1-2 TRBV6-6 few TGTGCCAGCAGTTATGAAGGGGGAGCACCCTACACCTTC CASSYEGGAPYTF
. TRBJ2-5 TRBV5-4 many TGTGCCAGCAGCTTGGTAGGGAACCAAGAGACCCAGTACTTC CASSLVGNQETQYF
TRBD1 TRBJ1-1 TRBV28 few TGTGCCAGCAGTTTATTATCGGGACAGGGGCCCATTGAAGCTTTCTTT CASSLLSGQGPIEAFF
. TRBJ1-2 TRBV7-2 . TGTGCCAGCAGCAGCTTCACGGCCTATGGCTACACCTTC CASSSFTAYGYTF
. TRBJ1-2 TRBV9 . TGTGCCAGCAGCGTAGGTGCGGGAGGGGAATTGCCCGGAAGATCATCAGCGGGGAACTATGGCTACACCTTC CASSVGAGGELPGRSSAGNYGYTF
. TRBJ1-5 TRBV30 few TGTGCCTGGAGTGTCCCCGGGGCCAAGCCCCAGCATTTT CAWSVPGAKPQHF
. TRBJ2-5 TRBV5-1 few TGCGCCAGCAGCTTGGACAGCGTACAAGAGACCCAGTACTTC CASSLDSVQETQYF
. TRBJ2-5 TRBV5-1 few TGCGCCAGCAGCTCAGGGGCCGTGGCTAGACAAGAGACCCAGTACTTC CASSSGAVARQETQYF
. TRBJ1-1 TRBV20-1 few TGCAGTGCTGCCGAGTACACTGAAGCTTTCTTT CSAAEYTEAFF
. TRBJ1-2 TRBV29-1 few TGCAGCGTTGTAGTGGAGCCGGGCTACACCTTC CSVVVEPGYTF
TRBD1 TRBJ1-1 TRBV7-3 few TGTGCCAGCAGCCGAGGGACAGGGAGCGCTGAAGCTTTCTTT CASSRGTGSAEAFF
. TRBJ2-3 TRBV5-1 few TGCGCCAGCAGCAACCAGGGTTCAGATACGCAGTATTTT CASSNQGSDTQYF